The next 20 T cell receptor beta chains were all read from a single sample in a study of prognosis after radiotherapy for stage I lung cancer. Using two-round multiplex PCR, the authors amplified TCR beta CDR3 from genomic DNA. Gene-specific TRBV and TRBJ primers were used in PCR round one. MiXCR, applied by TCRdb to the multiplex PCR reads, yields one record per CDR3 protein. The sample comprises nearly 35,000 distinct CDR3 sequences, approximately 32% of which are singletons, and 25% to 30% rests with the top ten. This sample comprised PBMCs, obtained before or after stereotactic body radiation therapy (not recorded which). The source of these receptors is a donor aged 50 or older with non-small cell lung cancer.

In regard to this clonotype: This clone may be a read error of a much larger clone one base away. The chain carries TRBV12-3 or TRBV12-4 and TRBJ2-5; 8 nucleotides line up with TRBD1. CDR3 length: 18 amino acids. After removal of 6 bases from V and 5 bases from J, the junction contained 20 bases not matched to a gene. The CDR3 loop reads CASRLPGQVTMDAETQYF. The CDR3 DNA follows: TGTGCCAGCAGACTTCCGGGACAGGTGACTATGGACGCGGAGACCCAGTACTTC.

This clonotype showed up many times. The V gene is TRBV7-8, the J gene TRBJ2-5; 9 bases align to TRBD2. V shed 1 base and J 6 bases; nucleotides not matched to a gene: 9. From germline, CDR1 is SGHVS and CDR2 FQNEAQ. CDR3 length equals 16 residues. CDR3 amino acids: CASSLGWGAGGQTQYF. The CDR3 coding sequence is TGTGCCAGCAGCTTAGGGTGGGGAGCGGGGGGACAGACCCAGTACTTC.

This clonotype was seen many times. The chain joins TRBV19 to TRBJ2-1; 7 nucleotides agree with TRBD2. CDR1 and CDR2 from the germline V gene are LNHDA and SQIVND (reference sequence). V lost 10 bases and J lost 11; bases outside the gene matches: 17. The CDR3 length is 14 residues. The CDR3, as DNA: TGTGCCACCGTTCCGGAGCGGGGCGCGTCTCAGCAGTTCTTC. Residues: CATVPERGASQQFF.

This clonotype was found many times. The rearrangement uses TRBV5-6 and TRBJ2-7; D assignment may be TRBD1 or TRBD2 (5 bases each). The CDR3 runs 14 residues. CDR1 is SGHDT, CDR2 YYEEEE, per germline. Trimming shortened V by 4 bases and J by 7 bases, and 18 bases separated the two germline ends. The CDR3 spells CASSPVQGVVEQYF. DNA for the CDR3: TGTGCCAGCAGCCCTGTCCAGGGAGTAGTAGAGCAGTACTTC.

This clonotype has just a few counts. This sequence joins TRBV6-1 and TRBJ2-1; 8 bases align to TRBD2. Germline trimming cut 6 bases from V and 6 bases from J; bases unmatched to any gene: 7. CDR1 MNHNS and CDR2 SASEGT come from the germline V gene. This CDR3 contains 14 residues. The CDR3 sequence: CASRGGGRLNEQFF. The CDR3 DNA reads TGTGCCAGCAGGGGCGGGGGGAGACTCAATGAGCAGTTCTTC.

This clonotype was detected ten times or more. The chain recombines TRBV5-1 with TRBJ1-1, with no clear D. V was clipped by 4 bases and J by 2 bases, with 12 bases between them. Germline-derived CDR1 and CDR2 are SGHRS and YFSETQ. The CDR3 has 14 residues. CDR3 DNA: TGCGCCAGCAGCCCGGGAAGGGATAACACTGAAGCTTTCTTT. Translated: CASSPGRDNTEAFF.

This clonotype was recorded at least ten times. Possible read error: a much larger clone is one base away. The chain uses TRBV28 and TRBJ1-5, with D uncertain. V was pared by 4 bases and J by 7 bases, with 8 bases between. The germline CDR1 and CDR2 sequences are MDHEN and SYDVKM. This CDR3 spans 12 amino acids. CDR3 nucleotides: TGTGCCAGCAGTTCGGAGGAACAGCCCCAGCATTTT. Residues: CASSSEEQPQHF.

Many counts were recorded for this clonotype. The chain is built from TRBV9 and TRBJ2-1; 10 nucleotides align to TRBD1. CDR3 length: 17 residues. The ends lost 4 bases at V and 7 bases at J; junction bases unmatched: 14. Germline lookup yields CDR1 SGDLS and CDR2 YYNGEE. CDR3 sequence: CASSSKGPGQGRNEQFF. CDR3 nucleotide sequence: TGTGCCAGCAGCTCCAAAGGGCCGGGACAGGGGCGGAATGAGCAGTTCTTC.

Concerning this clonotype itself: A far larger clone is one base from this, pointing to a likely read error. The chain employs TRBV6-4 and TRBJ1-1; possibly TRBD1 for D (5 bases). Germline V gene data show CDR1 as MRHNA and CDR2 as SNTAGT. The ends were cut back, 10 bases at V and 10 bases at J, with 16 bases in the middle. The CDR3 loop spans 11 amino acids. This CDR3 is CAISERGRAFF. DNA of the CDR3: TGTGCCATCAGCGAGCGGGGGAGAGCTTTCTTT.

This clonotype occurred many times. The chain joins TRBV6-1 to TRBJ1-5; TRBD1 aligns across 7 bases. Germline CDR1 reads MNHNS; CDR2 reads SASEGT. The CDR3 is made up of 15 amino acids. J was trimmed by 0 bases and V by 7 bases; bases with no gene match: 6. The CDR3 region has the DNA TGTGCCAGCATAAGACAGGGAGGTAGCAATCAGCCCCAGCATTTT. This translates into CASIRQGGSNQPQHF.

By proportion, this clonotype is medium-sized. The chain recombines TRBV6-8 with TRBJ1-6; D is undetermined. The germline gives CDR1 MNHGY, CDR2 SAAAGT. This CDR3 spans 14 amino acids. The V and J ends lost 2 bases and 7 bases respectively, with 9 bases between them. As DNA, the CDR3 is TGTGCCAGCAGTTACGGGCAGGCCAATTCACCCCTCCACTTT. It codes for CASSYGQANSPLHF.

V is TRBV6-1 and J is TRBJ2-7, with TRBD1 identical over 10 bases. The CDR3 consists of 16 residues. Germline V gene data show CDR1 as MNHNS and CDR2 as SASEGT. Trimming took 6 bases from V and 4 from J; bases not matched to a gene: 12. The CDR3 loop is CASSYRPGQGLYEQYF. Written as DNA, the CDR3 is TGTGCCAGCAGCTATCGACCGGGACAGGGGTTGTACGAGCAGTACTTC.

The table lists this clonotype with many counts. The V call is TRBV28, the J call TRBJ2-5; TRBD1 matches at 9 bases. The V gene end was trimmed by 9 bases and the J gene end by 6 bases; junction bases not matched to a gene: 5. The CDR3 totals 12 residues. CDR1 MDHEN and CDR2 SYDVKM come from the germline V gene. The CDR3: CASQDRGKTQYF. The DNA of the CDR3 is TGTGCCAGTCAGGACAGGGGAAAGACCCAGTACTTC.

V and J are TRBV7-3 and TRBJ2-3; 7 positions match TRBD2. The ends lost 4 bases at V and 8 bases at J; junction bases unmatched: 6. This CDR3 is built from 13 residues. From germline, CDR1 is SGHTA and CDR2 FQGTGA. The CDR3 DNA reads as TGTGCCAGCAGCTCAGTGACTAGCCGTACGCAGTATTTT. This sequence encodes CASSSVTSRTQYF.

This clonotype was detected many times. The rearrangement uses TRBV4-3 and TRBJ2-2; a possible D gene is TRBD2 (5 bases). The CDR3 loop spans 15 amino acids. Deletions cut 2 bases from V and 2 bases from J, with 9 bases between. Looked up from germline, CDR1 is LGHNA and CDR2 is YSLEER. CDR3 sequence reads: CASSQLAANTGELFF. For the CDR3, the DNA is TGCGCCAGCAGCCAACTAGCAGCAAACACCGGGGAGCTGTTTTTT.

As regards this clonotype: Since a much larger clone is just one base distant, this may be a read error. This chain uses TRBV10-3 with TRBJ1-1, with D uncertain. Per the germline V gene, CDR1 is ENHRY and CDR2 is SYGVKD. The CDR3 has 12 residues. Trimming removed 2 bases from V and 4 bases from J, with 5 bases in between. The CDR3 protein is CAISEVSTEAFF. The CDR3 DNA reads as TGTGCCATCAGTGAGGTGAGCACTGAAGCTTTCTTT.

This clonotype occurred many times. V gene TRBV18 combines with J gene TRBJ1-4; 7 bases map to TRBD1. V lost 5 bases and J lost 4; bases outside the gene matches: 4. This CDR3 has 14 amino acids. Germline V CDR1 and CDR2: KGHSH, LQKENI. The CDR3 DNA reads TGTGCCAGCTCAGCCGGGACAGATAATGAAAAACTGTTTTTT. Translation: CASSAGTDNEKLFF.

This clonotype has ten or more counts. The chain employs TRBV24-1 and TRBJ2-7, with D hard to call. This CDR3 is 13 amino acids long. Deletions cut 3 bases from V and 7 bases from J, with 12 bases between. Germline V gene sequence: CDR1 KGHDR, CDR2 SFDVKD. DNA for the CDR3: TGTGCCACCAGTGATGACACAGCTCGAGAGCAGTACTTC. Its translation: CATSDDTAREQYF.

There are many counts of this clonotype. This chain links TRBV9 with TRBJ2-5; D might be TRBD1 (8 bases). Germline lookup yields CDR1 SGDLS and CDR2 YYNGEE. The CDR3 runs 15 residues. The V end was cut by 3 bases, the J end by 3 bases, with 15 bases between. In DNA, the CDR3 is TGTGCCAGCAGCGCCAGAACAGGGGGGGAAGAGACCCAGTACTTC. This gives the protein CASSARTGGEETQYF.

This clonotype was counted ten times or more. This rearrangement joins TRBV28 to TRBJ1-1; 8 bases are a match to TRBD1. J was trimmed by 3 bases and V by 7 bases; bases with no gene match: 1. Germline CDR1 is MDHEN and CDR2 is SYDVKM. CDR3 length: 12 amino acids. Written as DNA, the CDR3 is TGTGCCAGCAAGGGACAGGACACTGAAGCTTTCTTT. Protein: CASKGQDTEAFF.